The TCR beta chain under discussion was sequenced for a study of shared clonotypes between healthy human individuals. CDR3 size: 13 residues. The V gene's germline CDR1 is MNHEY and CDR2 SVGAGI. Trimming pared 6 bases from V and 4 bases from J, leaving 12 bases between. Generated by immunoSEQ multiplex PCR, the TCRdb table keeps only in-frame clones and is missing some. The sample comprises roughly 2 million clones, around 96% of which are singletons, and around 1.1% rests with the top ten. CD8 cells regarded as naive lacked CD45RO, were positively chosen for CCR7, and omitted terminally differentiated effector memory CD45RA+ cells.

The specimen was naive CD8+ T cells sorted from blood. The chain carries TRBV6-5 and TRBJ1-1; no firm D call. This receptor was obtained from a man aged 18 to 30 in good health. CDR3 loop: CASREALGTEAFF. As DNA, the CDR3 is TGTGCCAGCAGGGAAGCCCTGGGCACTGAAGCTTTCTTT.